The following is a T cell receptor (beta chain) sequence with its context. The data were taken from a study of cytomegalovirus exposure and HLA in healthy donors. The PCR used 60 Vbeta and 13 Jbeta primers. Repertoires were generated with immunoSEQ multiplex PCR, while TCRdb's copy carries only in-frame clones and drops some. The sample includes under 130,000 clones, about 81% seen only once; the top ten take over 2%. Germline assignment: CDR1 SGHRS and CDR2 YFSETQ. The CDR3 runs 14 residues. V lost 4 bases and J lost 5, with 15 bases in between. Specimen: PBMCs. This sequence joins TRBV5-1 and TRBJ2-5; a weak D match, TRBD1 (6 bases). This sequence was found in a young man in good health and CMV-seronegative. The CDR3 loop is CASSLTIQGETQYF. The CDR3, as DNA: TGCGCCAGCAGCCTCACCATTCAGGGGGAGACCCAGTACTTC. The full variable domain, rest sourced from reference TRBV5-1 and TRBJ2-5, is KAGVTQTPRYLIKTRGQQVTLSCSPISGHRSVSWYQQTPGQGLQFLFEYFSETQRNKGNFPGRFSGRQFSNSRSEMNVSTLELGDSALYLCASSLTIQGETQYFGPGTRLLVL.